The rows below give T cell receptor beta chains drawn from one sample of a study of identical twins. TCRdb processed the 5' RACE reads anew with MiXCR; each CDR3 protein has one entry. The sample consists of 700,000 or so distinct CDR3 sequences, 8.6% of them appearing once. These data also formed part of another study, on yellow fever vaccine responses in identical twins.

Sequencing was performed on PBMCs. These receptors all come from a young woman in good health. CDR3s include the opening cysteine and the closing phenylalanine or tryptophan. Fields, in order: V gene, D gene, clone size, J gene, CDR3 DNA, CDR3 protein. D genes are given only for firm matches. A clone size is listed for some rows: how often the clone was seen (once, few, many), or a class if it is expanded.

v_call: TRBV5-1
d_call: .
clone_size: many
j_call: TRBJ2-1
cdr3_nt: TGCGCCAGCAGCTTGGATCCGGCAGCTTACAATGAGCAGTTCTTC
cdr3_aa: CASSLDPAAYNEQFF

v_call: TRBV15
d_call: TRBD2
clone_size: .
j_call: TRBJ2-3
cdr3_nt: TGTGCCACCAGCAGAGGAAGTGGTATAACTAGCGCAGATACGCAGTATTTT
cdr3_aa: CATSRGSGITSADTQYF

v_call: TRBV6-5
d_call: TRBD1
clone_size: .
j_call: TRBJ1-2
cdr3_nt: TGTGCCAGCAGTTACCGCGGACAGGCTGTAGGGGGCTACACCTTC
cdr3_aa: CASSYRGQAVGGYTF

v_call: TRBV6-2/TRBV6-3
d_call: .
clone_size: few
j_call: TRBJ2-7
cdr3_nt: TGTGCCAGCAGTTATTTGTTGTCCGAGCAGTACTTC
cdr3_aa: CASSYLLSEQYF

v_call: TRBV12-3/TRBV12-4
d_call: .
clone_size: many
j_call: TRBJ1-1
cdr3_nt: TGTGCCAGCAGTTTTTATAGGCGAGAAGGGACTGAAGCTTTCTTT
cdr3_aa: CASSFYRREGTEAFF

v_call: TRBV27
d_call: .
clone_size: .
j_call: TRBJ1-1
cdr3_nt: TGTGCCAGCAGTTCTTACACCCAGAGAGGAGGGACTGAAGCTTTCTTT
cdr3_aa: CASSSYTQRGGTEAFF

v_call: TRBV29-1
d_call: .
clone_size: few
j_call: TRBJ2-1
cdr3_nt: TGCAGCGTTGAAGATCCTGGGAATGAGCAGTTCTTC
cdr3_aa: CSVEDPGNEQFF

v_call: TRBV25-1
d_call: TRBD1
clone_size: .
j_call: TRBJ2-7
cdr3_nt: TGTGCCAGCAGCGGCCGGGACAGGCTCTCCTACGAGCAGTACTTC
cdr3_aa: CASSGRDRLSYEQYF

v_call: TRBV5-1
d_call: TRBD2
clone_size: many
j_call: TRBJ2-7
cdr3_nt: TGCGCCAGCAGCTTATCGGGAGGCCCCTACGAGCAGTACTTC
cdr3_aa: CASSLSGGPYEQYF

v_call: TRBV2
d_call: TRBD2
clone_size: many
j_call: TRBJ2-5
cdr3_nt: TGTGCCAGCAGTGCTAGCGGGAGGATGTACCAAGAGACCCAGTACTTC
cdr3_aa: CASSASGRMYQETQYF

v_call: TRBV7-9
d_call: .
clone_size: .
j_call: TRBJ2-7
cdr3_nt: TGTGCCAGCAGCCGGCAGGAGGGGGCCTACGAGCAGTACTTC
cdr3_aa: CASSRQEGAYEQYF

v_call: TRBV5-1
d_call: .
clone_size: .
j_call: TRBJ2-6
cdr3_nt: TGCGCCAGCAGTGGGGCAGGAGGCTCTGGGGCCAACGTCCTGACTTTC
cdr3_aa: CASSGAGGSGANVLTF

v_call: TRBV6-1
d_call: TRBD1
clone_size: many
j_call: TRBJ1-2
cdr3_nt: TGTGCCAGCAGCCCTCGACAGGGGTATGGCTACACCTTC
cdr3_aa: CASSPRQGYGYTF

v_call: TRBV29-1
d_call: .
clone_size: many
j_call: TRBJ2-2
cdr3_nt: TGCAGCACTATGAACGCGAACACCGGGGAGCTGTTTTTT
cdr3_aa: CSTMNANTGELFF

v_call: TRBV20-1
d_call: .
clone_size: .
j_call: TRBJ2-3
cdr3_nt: TGCAGTGCCCCATCGTACGAACGGGGCATCACAGATACGCAGTATTTT
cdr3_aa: CSAPSYERGITDTQYF

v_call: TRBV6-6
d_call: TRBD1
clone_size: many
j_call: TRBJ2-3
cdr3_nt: TGTGCCAGTGGGACAGGCGCCTTTGATACGCAGTATTTT
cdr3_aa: CASGTGAFDTQYF

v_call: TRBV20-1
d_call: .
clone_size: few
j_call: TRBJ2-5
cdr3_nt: TGCAGTGCTAGAGACACGGGGATGAGGGAGACCCAGTACTTC
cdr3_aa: CSARDTGMRETQYF

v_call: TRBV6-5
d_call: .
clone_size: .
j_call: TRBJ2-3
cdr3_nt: TGTGCCAGCAGTTACAAGTGGGGACTCGCAGATACGCAGTATTTT
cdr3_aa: CASSYKWGLADTQYF

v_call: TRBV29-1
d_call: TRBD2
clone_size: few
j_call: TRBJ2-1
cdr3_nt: TGCAGCGGGGTAGCGGGAGGCCGGGGCAATGAGCAGTTCTTC
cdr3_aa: CSGVAGGRGNEQFF

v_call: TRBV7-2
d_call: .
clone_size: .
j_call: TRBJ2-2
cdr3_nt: TGTGCCAGCAGAAAGGGCCACGGGGAGCTGTTTTTT
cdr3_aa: CASRKGHGELFF

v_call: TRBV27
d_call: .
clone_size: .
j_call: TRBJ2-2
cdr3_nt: TGTGCCAGCAGCCGAGGAAGACTAGTTACTGGGGAGCTGTTTTTT
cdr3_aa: CASSRGRLVTGELFF

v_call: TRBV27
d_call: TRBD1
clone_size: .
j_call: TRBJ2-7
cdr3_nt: TGTGCCAGCAGGACCGGGACAGGGTCTAACGAGCAGTACTTC
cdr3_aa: CASRTGTGSNEQYF

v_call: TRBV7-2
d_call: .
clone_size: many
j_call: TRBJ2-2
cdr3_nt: TGTGCCAGCAGCAGATCCGGAGGGAGCACCGGGGAGCTGTTTTTT
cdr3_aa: CASSRSGGSTGELFF

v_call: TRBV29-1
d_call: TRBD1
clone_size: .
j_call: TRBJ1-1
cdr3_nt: TGCAGCGCTGGGGGGACAGGGCGTAATGAAGCTTTCTTT
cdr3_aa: CSAGGTGRNEAFF

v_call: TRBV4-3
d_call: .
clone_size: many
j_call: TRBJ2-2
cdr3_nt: TGCGCCAGCAGCCAGAAACCCGGGATAAACACCGGGGAGCTGTTTTTT
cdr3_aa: CASSQKPGINTGELFF

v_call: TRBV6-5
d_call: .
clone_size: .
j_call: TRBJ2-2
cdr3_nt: TGTGCCAGCAGGTATCCTAACACCGGGGAGCTGTTTTTT
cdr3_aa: CASRYPNTGELFF

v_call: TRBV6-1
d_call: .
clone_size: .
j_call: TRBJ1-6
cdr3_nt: TGTGCCAGCAGTGGCAGCTCCGGGACGGTTAATTCACCCCTCCACTTT
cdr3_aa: CASSGSSGTVNSPLHF

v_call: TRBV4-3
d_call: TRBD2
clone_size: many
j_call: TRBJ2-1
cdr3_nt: TGCGCCAGCAGCCAAGATCGGGCGGGAGGGCCCTACAATGAGCAGTTCTTC
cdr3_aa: CASSQDRAGGPYNEQFF

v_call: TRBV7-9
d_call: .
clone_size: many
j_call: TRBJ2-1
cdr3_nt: TGTGCCAACAACTTACCGGGAAGTTTTGAGCAGTTCTTC
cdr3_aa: CANNLPGSFEQFF

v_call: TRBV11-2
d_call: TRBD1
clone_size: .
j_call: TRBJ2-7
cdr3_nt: TGTGCCAGCAGCTCGCCGACAGGGGATTCCTACGAGCAGTACTTC
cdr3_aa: CASSSPTGDSYEQYF

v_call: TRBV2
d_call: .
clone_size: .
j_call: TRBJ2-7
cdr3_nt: TGTGCCAGCAGTGAAAACAGCTCCTACGAGCAGTACTTC
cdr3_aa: CASSENSSYEQYF

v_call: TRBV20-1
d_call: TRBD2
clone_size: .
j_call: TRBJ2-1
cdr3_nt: TGCAGTGCTAGAGCCCGGAACAGGGAGACGGGACTAGCGGTTAGAAATGAGCAGTTCTTC
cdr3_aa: CSARARNRETGLAVRNEQFF

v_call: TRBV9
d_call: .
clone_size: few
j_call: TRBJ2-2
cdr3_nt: TGTGCCAGCAGCCAGACCCCCCGGACAGAGAACACCGGGGAGCTGTTTTTT
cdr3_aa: CASSQTPRTENTGELFF

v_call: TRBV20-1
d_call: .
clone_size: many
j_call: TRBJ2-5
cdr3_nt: TGCAGTGCTAGCCACAGGGAGACCCAGTACTTC
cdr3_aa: CSASHRETQYF

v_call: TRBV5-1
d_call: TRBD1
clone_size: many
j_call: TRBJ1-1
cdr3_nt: TGCGCCAGCAGCCCTGGACAGGGACGAAGGGAAGCTTTCTTT
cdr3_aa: CASSPGQGRREAFF

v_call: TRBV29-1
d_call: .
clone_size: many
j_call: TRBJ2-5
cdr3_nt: TGCAGCGTTGAACGGGACCAAGAGACCCAGTACTTC
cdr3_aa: CSVERDQETQYF

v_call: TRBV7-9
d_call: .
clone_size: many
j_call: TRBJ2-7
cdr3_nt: TGCGCCAGCAGCGCGGACTACGAGCAGTACTTC
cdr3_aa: CASSADYEQYF

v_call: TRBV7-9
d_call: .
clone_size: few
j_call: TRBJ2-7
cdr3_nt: TGTGCCAGCAGCGAAGACGGTGCCCATTTCTACGAGCAGTACTTC
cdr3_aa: CASSEDGAHFYEQYF

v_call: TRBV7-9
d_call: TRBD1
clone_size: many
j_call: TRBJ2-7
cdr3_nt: TGTGCCAGCAGCTCCAGGACAGGGCCCTACGAGCAGTACTTC
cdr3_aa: CASSSRTGPYEQYF

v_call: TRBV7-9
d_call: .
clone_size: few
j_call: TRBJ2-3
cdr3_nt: TGTGCCAGCAGTTTCACGGGGAGAGATACGCAGTATTTT
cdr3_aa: CASSFTGRDTQYF

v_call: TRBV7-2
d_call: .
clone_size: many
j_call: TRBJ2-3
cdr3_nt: TGTGCCAGCACCCCCCACACAGATACGCAGTATTTT
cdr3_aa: CASTPHTDTQYF

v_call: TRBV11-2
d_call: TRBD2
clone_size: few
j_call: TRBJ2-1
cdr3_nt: TGTGCCAGCAGCCCCAACGCGGGAGGGCGGAATGAGCAGTTCTTC
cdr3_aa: CASSPNAGGRNEQFF

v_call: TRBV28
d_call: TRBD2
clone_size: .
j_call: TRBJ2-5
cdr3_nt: TGTGCCAGCAGCCGGGGGGGGATACAAGAGACCCAGTACTTC
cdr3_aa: CASSRGGIQETQYF